The 2 T cell receptor beta chains below come from one sample, sequenced in a study of cytomegalovirus exposure and HLA in healthy donors. The primer mix had 60 Vbeta and 13 Jbeta primers. Method: immunoSEQ multiplex PCR; TCRdb's copy keeps in-frame clones and lacks some. Here the sample spans some 180,000 clones, roughly an eighth being singletons. The sample comprised PBMCs. All receptors come from a man aged 45-65 years in good health and CMV-seropositive.

This chain joins TRBV6-5 and TRBJ2-7, with a weak D call TRBD2 (6 bases). With 7 bases removed from V and 0 bases from J, the gap between germline ends came to 13 bases. Germline CDR1 and CDR2: MNHEY and SVGAGI. The CDR3 spans 14 residues. CDR3 region: CASKAGGPSYEQYV. The CDR3 DNA reads TGTGCCAGCAAGGCCGGGGGACCCTCCTACGAGCAGTACGTC.

This clone was detected a few times. The junction does not match germline at one end; this may be a read error. The chain carries TRBV29-1 and TRBJ1-1; perhaps TRBD1 as D (6 bases). Germline V CDR1 and CDR2: SQVTM, ANQGSEA. The CDR3 covers 10 residues. CDR3 coding DNA: TGCAGCGTTGGCAACAGGGCTTACGCTTTT. Its translation: CSVGNRAYAF.